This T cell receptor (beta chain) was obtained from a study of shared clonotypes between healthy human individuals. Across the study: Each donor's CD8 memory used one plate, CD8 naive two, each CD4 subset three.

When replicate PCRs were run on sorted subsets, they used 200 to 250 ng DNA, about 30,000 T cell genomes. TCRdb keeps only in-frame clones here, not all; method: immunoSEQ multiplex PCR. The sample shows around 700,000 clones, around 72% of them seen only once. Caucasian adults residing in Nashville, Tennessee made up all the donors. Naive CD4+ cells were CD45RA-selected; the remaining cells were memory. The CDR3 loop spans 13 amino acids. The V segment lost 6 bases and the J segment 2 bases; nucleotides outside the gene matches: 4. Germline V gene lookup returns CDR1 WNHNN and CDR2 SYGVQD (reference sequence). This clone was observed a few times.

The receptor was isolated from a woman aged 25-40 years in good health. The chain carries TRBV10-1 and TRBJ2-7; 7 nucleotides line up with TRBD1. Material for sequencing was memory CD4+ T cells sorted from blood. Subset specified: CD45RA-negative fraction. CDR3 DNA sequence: TGCGCCAGCAGCCCACAGGGGCCCTACGAGCAGTACTTC. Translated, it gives CASSPQGPYEQYF.